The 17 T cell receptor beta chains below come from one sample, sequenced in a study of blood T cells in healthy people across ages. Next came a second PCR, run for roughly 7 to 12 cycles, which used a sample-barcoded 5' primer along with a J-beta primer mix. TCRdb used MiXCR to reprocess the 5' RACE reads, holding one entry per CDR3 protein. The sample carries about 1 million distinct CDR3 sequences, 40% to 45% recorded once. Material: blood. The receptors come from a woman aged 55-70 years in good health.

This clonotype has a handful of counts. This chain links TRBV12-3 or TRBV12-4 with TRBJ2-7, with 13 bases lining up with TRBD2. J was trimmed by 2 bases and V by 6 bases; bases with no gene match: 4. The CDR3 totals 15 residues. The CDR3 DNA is TGTGCCAGCAGGGCTACTAGCGGGAGGGCCTACGAGCAGTACTTC. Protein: CASRATSGRAYEQYF.

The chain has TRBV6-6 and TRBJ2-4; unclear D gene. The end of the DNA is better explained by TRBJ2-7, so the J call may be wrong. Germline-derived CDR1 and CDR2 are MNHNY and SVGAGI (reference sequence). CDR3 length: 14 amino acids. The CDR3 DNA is TGTGCCAGCAGTTATCCCGCCCGAGGTTACGAGCAGTACTTC. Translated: CASSYPARGYEQYF.

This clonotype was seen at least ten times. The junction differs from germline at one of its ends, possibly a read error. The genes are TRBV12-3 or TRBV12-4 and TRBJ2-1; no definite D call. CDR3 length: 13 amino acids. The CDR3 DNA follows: TGCGCCAGCAGCGTAGGCACTTACAATGAGCAGTTCTTC. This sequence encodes CASSVGTYNEQFF.

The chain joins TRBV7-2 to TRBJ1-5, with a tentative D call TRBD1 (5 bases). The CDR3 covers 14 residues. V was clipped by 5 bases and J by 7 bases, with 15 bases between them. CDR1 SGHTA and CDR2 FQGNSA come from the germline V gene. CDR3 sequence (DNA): TGTGCCAGCAGCATACCCGGGACGCTACAGCCCCAGCATTTT. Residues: CASSIPGTLQPQHF.

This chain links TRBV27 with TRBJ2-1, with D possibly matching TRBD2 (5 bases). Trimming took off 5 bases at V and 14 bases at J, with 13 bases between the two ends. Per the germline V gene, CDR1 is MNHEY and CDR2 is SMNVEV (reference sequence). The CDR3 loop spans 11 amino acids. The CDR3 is CASSAFGVEFF. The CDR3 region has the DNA TGTGCCAGCAGTGCCTTCGGGGTTGAGTTCTTC.

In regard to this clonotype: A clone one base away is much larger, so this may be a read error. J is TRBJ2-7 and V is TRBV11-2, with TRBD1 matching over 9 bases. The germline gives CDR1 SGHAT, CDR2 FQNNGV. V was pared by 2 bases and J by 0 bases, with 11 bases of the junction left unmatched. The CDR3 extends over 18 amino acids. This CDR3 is CASSLSSLSTGGSYEQYF. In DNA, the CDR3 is TGTGCCAGCAGCTTATCCTCCTTGTCGACAGGGGGCTCCTACGAGCAGTACTTC.

The chain's CDR3 is CASSDRQGGEQYF. Here the CDR3 DNA reads TGTGCCAGCAGTGACCGACAGGGAGGGGAGCAGTACTTC. This chain links TRBV27 with TRBJ2-7; the D gene could be TRBD1 or TRBD2 (7 bases each). Trimming took off 5 bases at V and 7 bases at J, with 15 bases between the two ends. CDR3 size: 13 residues. From germline, CDR1 is MNHEY and CDR2 SMNVEV (reference sequence).

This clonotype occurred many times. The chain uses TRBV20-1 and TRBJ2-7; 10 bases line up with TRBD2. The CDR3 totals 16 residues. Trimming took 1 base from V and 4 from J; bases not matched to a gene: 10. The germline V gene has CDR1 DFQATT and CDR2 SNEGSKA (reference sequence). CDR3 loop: CSARVASGSIPYEQYF. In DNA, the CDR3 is TGCAGTGCTAGAGTGGCTAGCGGGAGTATTCCGTACGAGCAGTACTTC.

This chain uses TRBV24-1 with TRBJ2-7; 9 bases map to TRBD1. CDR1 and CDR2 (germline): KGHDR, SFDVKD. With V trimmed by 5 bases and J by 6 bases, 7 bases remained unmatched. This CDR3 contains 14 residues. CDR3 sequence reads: CATSAWTGEGEQYF. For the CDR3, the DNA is TGTGCCACCAGTGCCTGGACAGGGGAAGGCGAGCAGTACTTC.

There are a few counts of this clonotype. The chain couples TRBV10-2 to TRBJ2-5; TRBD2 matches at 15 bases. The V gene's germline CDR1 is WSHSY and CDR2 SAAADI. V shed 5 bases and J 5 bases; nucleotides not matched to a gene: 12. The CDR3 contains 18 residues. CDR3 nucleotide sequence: TGCGCCAGCAGTTTCCCGGGACTAGCGGGAGGAGGGTGGGAGACCCAGTACTTC. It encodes CASSFPGLAGGGWETQYF.

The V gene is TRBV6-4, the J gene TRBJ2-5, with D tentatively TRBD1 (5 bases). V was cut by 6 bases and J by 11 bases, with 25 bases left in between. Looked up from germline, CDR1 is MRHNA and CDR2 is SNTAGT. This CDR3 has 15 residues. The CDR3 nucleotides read TGTGCCAGCAGCCTTGAAGGTGGGGCTAACAATGAGCAGTACTTC. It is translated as CASSLEGGANNEQYF.

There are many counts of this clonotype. The CDR3 loop is CASSLGRESDTQYF. CDR3 coding DNA: TGTGCCAGCAGTTTAGGGCGGGAGTCAGATACGCAGTATTTT. V usage is TRBV28 and J usage is TRBJ2-3; 7 positions match TRBD2. Per germline, CDR1 MDHEN and CDR2 SYDVKM. Trimming cost V 2 bases and J 4 bases; bases outside gene matches: 3. The CDR3 loop spans 14 amino acids.

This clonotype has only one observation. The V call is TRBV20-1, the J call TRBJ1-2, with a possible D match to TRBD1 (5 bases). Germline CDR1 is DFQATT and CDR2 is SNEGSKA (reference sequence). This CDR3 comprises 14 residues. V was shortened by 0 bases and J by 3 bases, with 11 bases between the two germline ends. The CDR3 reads CSARDHARDYGYTF. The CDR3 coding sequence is TGCAGTGCTAGAGACCATGCCAGGGACTATGGCTACACCTTC.

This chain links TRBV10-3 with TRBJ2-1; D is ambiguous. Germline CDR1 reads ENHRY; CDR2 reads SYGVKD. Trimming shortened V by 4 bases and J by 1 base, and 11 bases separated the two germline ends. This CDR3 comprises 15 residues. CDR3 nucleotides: TGTGCCATCAGTGGGGCGGCGCCGTCCTACAATGAGCAGTTCTTC. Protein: CAISGAAPSYNEQFF.

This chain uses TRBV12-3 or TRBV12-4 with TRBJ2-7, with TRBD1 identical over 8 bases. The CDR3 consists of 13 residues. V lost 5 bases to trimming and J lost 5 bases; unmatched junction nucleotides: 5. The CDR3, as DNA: TGTGCCAGCAGTACCAGGGGGCTCGACGAGCAGTACTTC. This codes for CASSTRGLDEQYF.

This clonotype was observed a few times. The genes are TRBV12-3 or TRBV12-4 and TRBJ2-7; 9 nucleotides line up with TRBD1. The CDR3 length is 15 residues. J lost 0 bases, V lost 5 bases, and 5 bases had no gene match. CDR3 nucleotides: TGTGCCAGCAGTAAAGGGACAGGGCCCTCCTACGAGCAGTACTTC. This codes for CASSKGTGPSYEQYF.

CDR3 sequence reads: CASSQRNSHNEKLFF. CDR3 coding DNA: TGCGCCAGCAGCCAGAGGAACAGTCATAATGAAAAACTGTTTTTT. J is TRBJ1-4 and V is TRBV4-1, with D uncertain. CDR3 length: 15 amino acids. The V end lost 3 bases, the J end lost 4 bases, and 12 bases lay between the germline ends. CDR1 and CDR2 from the germline V gene are MGHRA and YSYEKL.